This passage covers 4 T cell receptor beta chains from one sample sequenced in a study of T cells in Graves' hyperthyroidism and ophthalmopathy. Amplification yielded TCR beta CDR3 regions, with RNA transcripts as the source. First-round RT-PCR of the TCR CDR3 relied on the HTBI primer set. TCRdb processed the multiplex PCR reads anew with MiXCR; each CDR3 protein has one entry. The data contain 300,000 to 400,000 distinct CDR3 sequences, about 15% of them singletons. Sequencing was carried out using blood. Every receptor here comes from a woman aged 55-70 years with Graves' hyperthyroidism.

This clonotype has at least ten counts. This chain links TRBV12-3 or TRBV12-4 with TRBJ1-6, with TRBD1 as a possible D gene (6 bases). V lost 6 bases, J lost 8 bases, and 17 bases lay in between. The CDR3 consists of 15 residues. CDR3 nucleotide sequence: TGTGCCAGCAGCCCTTTTACAGGGCTCTATTCACCCCTCCACTTT. Residues: CASSPFTGLYSPLHF.

This clonotype has at least ten counts. V is TRBV20-1 and J is TRBJ1-5, with TRBD1 matching 8 bases. The CDR3 covers 15 residues. V shed 1 base, J shed 5 bases, and the junction held 7 bases outside the gene matches. The germline V gene has CDR1 DFQATT and CDR2 SNEGSKA (reference sequence). Here the CDR3 reads CSARATGGDHQPQHF. The CDR3 bases are TGCAGTGCTAGAGCAACAGGGGGGGATCATCAGCCCCAGCATTTT.

There are many counts of this clonotype. The chain is built from TRBV7-2 and TRBJ1-1; weak D call: TRBD1 (5 bases). V lost 4 bases to trimming and J lost 3 bases, with 9 bases between them. The CDR3 totals 13 residues. The germline gives CDR1 SGHTA, CDR2 FQGNSA. CDR3 in DNA: TGTGCCAGCAGCTCACCACAGGACACTGAAGCTTTCTTT. Protein product: CASSSPQDTEAFF.

This clonotype was recorded many times. The chain carries TRBV5-1 and TRBJ2-7, with a possible D match to TRBD1 (5 bases). The CDR3 has 18 amino acids. The germline V and J ends were trimmed by 0 bases and 1 base, with 20 bases remaining between them. Germline V gene sequence: CDR1 SGHRS, CDR2 YFSETQ. DNA for the CDR3: TGCGCCAGCAGCTTGGGGGCACAGGCCACCCACCTATCCTACGAGCAGTACTTC. Amino acid sequence: CASSLGAQATHLSYEQYF.